The next 18 T cell receptor beta chains were all read from a single sample in a study of cytomegalovirus exposure and HLA in healthy donors. PCR primers comprised 60 Vbeta and 13 Jbeta primers. Only in-frame clones appear in the TCRdb table, and some are missing; sequencing was by immunoSEQ multiplex PCR. The sample holds 100,000 to 150,000 clones. Material for sequencing was PBMCs. These receptor sequences come from a woman in her forties in good health and CMV-seronegative.

Concerning this clone: The identical CDR3 is also encoded by other nucleotide sequences in the sample. This chain links TRBV5-1 with TRBJ1-1; D remains ambiguous. The germline CDR1 and CDR2 sequences are SGHRS and YFSETQ. V dropped 4 bases and J dropped 1 base, with 11 bases sitting between them. The CDR3 length is 14 residues. CDR3 in amino acids: CASSLTAGNTEAFF. The DNA of the CDR3 is TGCGCCAGCAGCCTTACGGCGGGGAACACTGAAGCTTTCTTT.

This chain connects TRBV5-1 to TRBJ1-2; TRBD1 is a possible D gene (6 bases). The germline CDR1 and CDR2 sequences are SGHRS and YFSETQ. V gave up 5 bases and J gave up 8 bases, with 22 bases separating them. This CDR3 contains 15 residues. CDR3: CASSPSQGHTGGYTF. The CDR3 region has the DNA TGCGCCAGCAGTCCGTCACAGGGCCATACCGGCGGCTACACCTTC.

The chain joins TRBV6-5 to TRBJ1-5; 9 nucleotides line up with TRBD1. The CDR3 totals 15 residues. CDR1 is MNHEY and CDR2 is SVGAGI in the germline V gene. The V and J ends lost 6 bases and 1 base, in that order; junction bases with no gene match: 4. The CDR3 loop is CASSLTGGSNQPQHF. CDR3 nucleotide sequence: TGTGCCAGCAGCCTGACAGGGGGAAGCAATCAGCCCCAGCATTTT.

This chain connects TRBV5-1 to TRBJ2-1; 8 bases are shared with TRBD2. The CDR3 is 14 residues long. V was clipped by 7 bases and J by 0 bases; unmatched bases: 3. In germline, CDR1 is SGHRS, CDR2 YFSETQ. CDR3 DNA: TGCGCCAGCTGGAGCGGGGGCTCCTACAATGAGCAGTTCTTC. Amino acids: CASWSGGSYNEQFF.

The J gene is TRBJ1-3, the V gene TRBV5-4; tentative D call: TRBD1 (6 bases). Germline assignment: CDR1 SGHNT and CDR2 YYREEE (reference sequence). The CDR3 spans 14 residues. V shed 0 bases and J shed 2 bases, with 6 bases lying between them. The CDR3, as DNA: TGTGCCAGCAGCTTGGCAGGGGCTGGAAACACCATATATTTT. It specifies CASSLAGAGNTIYF.

This chain links TRBV2 with TRBJ1-4, with D unclear. Trimming pared 10 bases from V and 7 bases from J, leaving 19 bases between. The CDR3 is 14 residues long. Germline CDR1 and CDR2: SNHLY and FYNNEI. The CDR3 DNA reads as TGTGCCACCACAGTGGGTAACATGGGTGAAAAACTGTTTTTT. It yields the protein CATTVGNMGEKLFF.

The chain uses TRBV19 and TRBJ2-7; tentative D call: TRBD2 (6 bases). V was pared by 7 bases and J by 0 bases, with 13 bases between. The germline gives CDR1 LNHDA, CDR2 SQIVND (reference sequence). This CDR3 has 14 amino acids. In DNA form, the CDR3 reads TGTGCCAGTATGGAGGGCATCGCCTCCTACGAGCAGTACTTC. Protein product: CASMEGIASYEQYF.

This chain joins TRBV19 and TRBJ1-3, with a possible D match to TRBD1 (6 bases). Germline V CDR1 and CDR2: LNHDA, SQIVND (reference sequence). Trimming cost V 6 bases and J 7 bases, with 13 bases left between them. The CDR3 sequence is 13 residues long. The CDR3 is CASRAGGRNTIYF. CDR3 in DNA: TGTGCCAGTAGGGCCGGGGGGCGTAACACCATATATTTT. Combining the CDR3 with reference TRBV19 and TRBJ1-3 gives the whole variable domain DGGITQSPKYLFRKEGQNVTLSCEQNLNHDAMYWYRQDPGQGLRLIYYSQIVNDFQKGDIAEGYSVSREKKESFPLTVTSAQKNPTAFYLCASRAGGRNTIYFGEGSWLTVV.

J is TRBJ1-5 and V is TRBV5-4; D may be TRBD1 (5 bases). V was trimmed by 4 bases and J by 1 base, leaving 9 bases between them. The CDR3 length is 14 residues. Germline V lookup: CDR1 SGHNT, CDR2 YYREEE (reference sequence). The CDR3 protein is CASSAGLSNQPQHF. DNA of the CDR3: TGTGCCAGCAGCGCGGGACTCAGCAATCAGCCCCAGCATTTT.

The chain carries TRBV6-6 and TRBJ1-5; D unclear. The CDR3 loop spans 13 amino acids. Germline loops: CDR1 MNHNY, CDR2 SVGAGI (reference sequence). V was pared by 4 bases and J by 9 bases, with 13 bases between. The CDR3 nucleotides are TGTGCCAGCAGTTCCACCGTGGAGGGGCCCCAGCATTTT. As protein: CASSSTVEGPQHF.

On this clone: This sample also contains other DNA sequences that code for the same CDR3. This chain joins TRBV28 and TRBJ1-2, with TRBD1 matching over 7 bases. CDR1 is MDHEN, CDR2 SYDVKM, per germline. After removal of 3 bases from V and 0 bases from J, the junction contained 4 bases not matched to a gene. This CDR3 has 15 residues. The CDR3, as DNA: TGTGCCAGCAGTTTTAGGGACAGAGCTAACTATGGCTACACCTTC. It specifies CASSFRDRANYGYTF.

The chain has TRBV4-3 and TRBJ2-1; possibly TRBD2 for D (7 bases). Trimming cost V 0 bases and J 7 bases, with 13 bases left between them. CDR1 and CDR2 from the germline V gene are LGHNA and YSLEER. The CDR3 runs to 15 residues. CDR3 DNA sequence: TGCGCCAGCAGCCAAGACGGGGGGCCGTGGAATGAGCAGTTCTTC. It yields the protein CASSQDGGPWNEQFF.

This chain joins TRBV11-2 and TRBJ1-6; 7 bases line up with TRBD1. CDR3 size: 15 residues. Germline V gene lookup returns CDR1 SGHAT and CDR2 FQNNGV. V was clipped by 5 bases and J by 9 bases; unmatched bases: 10. The CDR3, as DNA: TGTGCCAGCAGCGCGCTTGGAGGGGGCCGTTCACCCCTCCACTTT. The encoded protein is CASSALGGGRSPLHF.

The chain recombines TRBV7-9 with TRBJ2-3; possible D gene TRBD2, 6 bases. CDR1 and CDR2 from the germline V gene are SEHNR and FQNEAQ (reference sequence). The V end was cut by 5 bases, the J end by 0 bases, with 9 bases between. This CDR3 has 14 residues. Here the CDR3 reads CASSGTLSTDTQYF. The CDR3 nucleotides read TGTGCCAGCAGCGGGACTTTGAGCACAGATACGCAGTATTTT.

The rearrangement joins TRBV7-2 to TRBJ2-1, with a tentative D call TRBD1 (5 bases). Germline V gene data show CDR1 as SGHTA and CDR2 as FQGNSA. This CDR3 comprises 13 residues. Trimming cost V 8 bases and J 8 bases, with 16 bases left between them. CDR3 region: CASGYRSNHEQFF. CDR3 DNA: TGTGCCAGCGGTTACAGGAGCAACCATGAGCAGTTCTTC.

The rearrangement links TRBV7-3 to TRBJ1-1, with 7 nucleotides matching TRBD1. Germline V lookup: CDR1 SGHTA, CDR2 FQGTGA. The CDR3 runs to 13 residues. Trimming removed 3 bases from V and 8 bases from J; junction bases left unmatched: 6. The CDR3 loop reads CASSLTGKGEAFF. As DNA, the CDR3 is TGTGCCAGCAGCTTGACAGGGAAGGGGGAAGCTTTCTTT.

V usage is TRBV28 and J usage is TRBJ2-3; TRBD2 matches at 14 bases. This CDR3 has 17 amino acids. Per the germline V gene, CDR1 is MDHEN and CDR2 is SYDVKM. Trimming removed 4 bases from V and 8 bases from J; junction bases left unmatched: 11. In nucleotides, the CDR3 is TGTGCCAGCAGTTATCCGGGACTAGCGGGGGCCACGAGTACGCAGTATTTT. Its protein is CASSYPGLAGATSTQYF.

This chain joins TRBV6-5 and TRBJ1-6, with D perhaps matching TRBD1 (5 bases). Germline CDR1 is MNHEY and CDR2 is SVGAGI. The length of the CDR3 is 15 residues. Trimming left V 4 bases short and J 7 bases short, with 14 bases between. CDR3 sequence reads: CASSSGGAGNSPLHF. Written as DNA, the CDR3 is TGTGCCAGCAGTTCCGGTGGGGCGGGAAATTCACCCCTCCACTTT.